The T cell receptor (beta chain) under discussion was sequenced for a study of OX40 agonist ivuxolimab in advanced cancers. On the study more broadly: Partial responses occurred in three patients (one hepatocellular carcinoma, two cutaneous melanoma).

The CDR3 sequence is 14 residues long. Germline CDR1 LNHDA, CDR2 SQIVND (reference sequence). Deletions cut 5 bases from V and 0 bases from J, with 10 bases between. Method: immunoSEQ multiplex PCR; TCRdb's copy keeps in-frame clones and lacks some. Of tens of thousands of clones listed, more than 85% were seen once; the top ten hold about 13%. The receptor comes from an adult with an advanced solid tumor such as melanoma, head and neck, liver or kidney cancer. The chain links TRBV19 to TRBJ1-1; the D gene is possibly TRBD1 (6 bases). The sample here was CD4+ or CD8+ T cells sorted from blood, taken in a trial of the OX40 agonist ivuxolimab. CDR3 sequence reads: CASSPGQMNTEAFF. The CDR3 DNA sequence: TGTGCCAGTAGTCCGGGACAAATGAACACTGAAGCTTTCTTT.